This is a list of T cell receptor beta chains from one sample in a study of breast tumors, draining lymph nodes, adjacent tissues. Each CDR3 protein gets one entry after TCRdb re-called the multiplex PCR reads with MiXCR. The data show a few hundred thousand distinct CDR3 sequences, nearly 35% seen once. Sequenced material: axillary lymph node tissue. The receptors derive from a female donor with breast cancer. Some clones in this sample may be carry-over from other donors' samples. The CDR3 runs from the conserved cysteine through the conserved F or W. Fields, in order: clone size, V gene, D gene, J gene, CDR3 protein, CDR3 DNA. A D gene is named only where the DNA matches it firmly. Rows may omit the clone size; those that give it use once, few, many or a size class.

>few|TRBV28|.|TRBJ2-1
CASSEFVATEQFF
TGTGCCAGCAGCGAGTTCGTAGCGACCGAGCAGTTCTTC
>few|TRBV3-1|.|TRBJ2-5
CASSNRQRAQETQYF
TGTGCCAGCAGCAACCGACAGAGGGCTCAAGAGACCCAGTACTTC
>many|TRBV13|TRBD2|TRBJ2-5
CASSLGLAVQETQYF
TGTGCCAGCAGCCTCGGACTAGCGGTACAAGAGACCCAGTACTTC
>.|TRBV20-1|.|TRBJ1-4
CSARTDGLTNEKLFF
TGCAGTGCTAGAACGGACGGACTAACTAATGAAAAACTGTTTTTT
>many|TRBV29-1|.|TRBJ2-3
CSVEAGAHSTDTQYF
TGCAGCGTTGAAGCGGGGGCCCATAGCACAGATACGCAGTATTTT
>.|TRBV20-1|TRBD1|TRBJ1-5
CSALGTGGGVSNQPQHF
TGCAGTGCCCTAGGGACAGGGGGTGGCGTAAGCAATCAGCCCCAGCATTTT
>many|TRBV29-1|.|TRBJ2-5
CSAEGGTQYF
TGCAGCGCTGAAGGGGGGACCCAGTACTTC
>.|TRBV5-5|.|TRBJ1-6
CASSLEPGAYNSPLHF
TGTGCCAGCAGCTTGGAGCCGGGAGCCTATAATTCACCCCTCCACTTT
>few|TRBV13|.|TRBJ2-1
CASSLQGGLDFEQFF
TGTGCCAGCAGCTTACAGGGGGGTTTGGATTTTGAGCAGTTCTTC
>.|TRBV25-1|TRBD2|TRBJ2-1
CASSGAGLAEYNEQFF
TGTGCCAGCAGTGGAGCGGGACTAGCGGAGTACAATGAGCAGTTCTTC
>many|TRBV9|.|TRBJ1-5
CASSVGGAENQPQHF
TGTGCCAGCAGCGTAGGGGGGGCTGAGAATCAGCCCCAGCATTTT
>many|TRBV29-1|.|TRBJ2-7
CSVSDGYEQYF
TGCAGCGTCTCGGACGGCTACGAGCAGTACTTC
>many|TRBV12-3/TRBV12-4|.|TRBJ2-2
CASRAAGTYTGELFF
TGTGCCAGCAGGGCCGCCGGGACTTACACCGGGGAGCTGTTTTTT
>many|TRBV7-8|TRBD2|TRBJ2-3
CASRARLAGRPTQYF
TGTGCCAGCAGGGCGAGGCTAGCGGGTCGACCAACGCAGTATTTT
>many|TRBV4-2|TRBD2|TRBJ2-5
CASSQGRDRGKETQYF
TGTGCCAGCAGCCAGGGGAGGGATCGAGGCAAAGAGACCCAGTACTTC
>.|TRBV29-1|.|TRBJ2-3
CSVVKGADTQYF
TGCAGCGTTGTTAAGGGGGCAGATACGCAGTATTTT
>.|TRBV7-8|.|TRBJ2-4
CASSLGAGHVAKNIQYF
TGTGCCAGCAGCTTAGGGGCCGGACATGTAGCCAAAAACATTCAGTACTTC
>many|TRBV3-1|.|TRBJ2-3
CASSQGSSYYFTQYF
TGTGCCAGCAGCCAAGGGTCCTCTTACTATTTTACGCAGTATTTT
>many|TRBV10-3|.|TRBJ2-3
CAISGLPRYTDTQYF
TGTGCCATCAGTGGTTTGCCCAGATACACAGATACGCAGTATTTT
>few|TRBV12-3/TRBV12-4|.|TRBJ2-5
CASSLAGTETQYF
TGTGCCAGCAGTTTAGCAGGGACGGAGACCCAGTACTTC
>.|TRBV13|.|TRBJ1-4
CASRWGVDEKLFF
TGTGCCAGCAGGTGGGGAGTGGATGAAAAACTGTTTTTT
>.|TRBV6-6|TRBD1|TRBJ1-4
CASSYAGGNEKLLF
TGTGCCAGCAGTTACGCAGGGGGTAATGAAAAACTGCTTTTT
>many|TRBV7-2|.|TRBJ2-7
CASSAVEVQGLYEQYF
TGTGCCAGCAGCGCAGTCGAAGTCCAAGGGCTCTACGAGCAGTACTTC
>few|TRBV6-5|.|TRBJ2-6
CASSHTGAGANVLTF
TGTGCCAGCAGTCACACGGGGGCTGGGGCCAACGTCCTGACTTTC
>.|TRBV6-5|TRBD1|TRBJ1-5
CASSHDRGAYEHF
TGTGCCAGCAGTCACGACAGGGGTGCCTACGAGCATTTT
>many|TRBV5-1|.|TRBJ2-2
CASSLRPRPDTGELFF
TGCGCCAGCAGCTTGCGACCTCGACCGGACACCGGGGAGCTGTTTTTT
>many|TRBV6-5|TRBD1|TRBJ1-4
CASRPGTGHEKLFF
TGTGCCAGCAGACCCGGGACAGGGCATGAAAAACTGTTTTTT
>many|TRBV11-3|.|TRBJ2-2
CASSRRQGLGDSGELFF
TGTGCCAGCAGTCGAAGACAGGGACTAGGGGACAGCGGGGAGCTGTTTTTT
>few|TRBV9|.|TRBJ2-7
CASSVELASYEQSF
TGTGCCAGCAGCGTAGAACTAGCCTCCTACGAGCAGTCCTTC
>many|TRBV24-1|.|TRBJ1-5
CASGRSNQPQHF
TGTGCCAGCGGGAGAAGCAATCAGCCCCAGCATTTT
>.|TRBV6-6|TRBD1|TRBJ2-7
CASRRTGTADEQYF
TGTGCCAGCAGGCGCACGGGGACAGCTGACGAGCAGTACTTC
>.|TRBV11-2|TRBD1|TRBJ1-6
CASSLTGEPSPLHF
TGTGCCAGCAGCTTGACAGGGGAGCCCTCACCCCTCCACTTT
>.|TRBV7-9|.|TRBJ1-5
CASSSYGTRGRETQHF
TGTGCCAGCAGCTCCTACGGCACTAGAGGACGAGAGACCCAGCATTTT
>.|TRBV7-2|TRBD2|TRBJ2-6
CASSLGGGSGFSGANVLTF
TGTGCCAGCAGCTTAGGGGGGGGTAGTGGATTCTCTGGGGCCAACGTCCTGACTTTC
>many|TRBV9|TRBD1|TRBJ2-7
CASSVGQGQSYEQYF
TGTGCCAGCAGCGTCGGACAGGGGCAAAGCTACGAGCAGTACTTC
>.|TRBV18|.|TRBJ1-4
CASSPDSYNEKLFF
TGTGCCAGCTCTCCCGACAGTTATAATGAAAAACTGTTTTTT
>many|TRBV13|TRBD1|TRBJ1-6
CASSLTGGLSNSPLHF
TGTGCCAGCAGCTTGACAGGGGGACTGTCTAATTCACCCCTCCACTTT